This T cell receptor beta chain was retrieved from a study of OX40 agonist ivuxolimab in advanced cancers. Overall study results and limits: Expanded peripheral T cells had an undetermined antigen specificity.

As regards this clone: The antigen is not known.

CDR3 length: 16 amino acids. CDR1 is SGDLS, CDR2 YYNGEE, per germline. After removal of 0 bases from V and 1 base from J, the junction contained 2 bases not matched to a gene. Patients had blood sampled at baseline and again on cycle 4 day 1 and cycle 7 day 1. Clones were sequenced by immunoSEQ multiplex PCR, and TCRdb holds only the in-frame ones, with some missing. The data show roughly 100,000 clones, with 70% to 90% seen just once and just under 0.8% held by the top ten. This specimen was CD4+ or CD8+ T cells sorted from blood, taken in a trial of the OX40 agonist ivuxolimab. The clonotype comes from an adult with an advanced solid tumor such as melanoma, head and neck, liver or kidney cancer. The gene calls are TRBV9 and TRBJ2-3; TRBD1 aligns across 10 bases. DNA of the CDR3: TGTGCCAGCAGCGTAGGAGGGACAGGGGGCACAGATACGCAGTATTTT. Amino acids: CASSVGGTGGTDTQYF.